What follows are 2 T cell receptor beta chains derived from one specimen sequenced in a study of cytomegalovirus exposure and HLA in healthy donors. PCR was performed using 60 Vbeta and 13 Jbeta primers. Assay used: immunoSEQ multiplex PCR; TCRdb lists only in-frame clones, some missing. The repertoire holds 170,000 or so clones, with 84% as singletons. The sample was PBMCs. Source of these receptors: a man younger than 35 in good health and CMV-seronegative.

The CDR3 region has the DNA TGTGCCAGCCGAAAAACAGGGGCAACTGAAGCTTTCTTT. This codes for CASRKTGATEAFF. The V gene is TRBV9, the J gene TRBJ1-1, with 7 bases identical to TRBD1. V shed 7 bases and J 5 bases; nucleotides not matched to a gene: 8. Germline lookup yields CDR1 SGDLS and CDR2 YYNGEE. The CDR3 length is 13 residues.

The chain carries TRBV15 and TRBJ2-7; 8 nucleotides line up with TRBD2. Germline CDR1 and CDR2: LNHNV and YYDKDF (reference sequence). Losses at the gene ends were 9 bases for V and 6 bases for J; bases not matched to a gene: 13. This CDR3 is 14 amino acids long. CDR3 residues: CATRETGGDSEQYF. Written as DNA, the CDR3 is TGTGCCACTAGAGAAACCGGGGGGGATAGCGAGCAGTACTTC.